The rows below give T cell receptor beta chains drawn from one sample of a study of blood T cell repertoires in COVID-19. The table came from immunoSEQ multiplex PCR; TCRdb's copy has only in-frame clones and leaves some out. The sample holds around 150,000 clones, approximately 80% seen once. The sequencing sample was made of PBMCs or T cells enriched from blood (not recorded which). The receptor set was obtained from a man aged 45-65 years who had recovered from COVID-19. Both conserved end residues are part of each CDR3. Each record gives: J gene, V gene, D gene, clone size, CDR3 DNA, CDR3 protein. D genes are given only for firm matches. Some rows have no size entry. The others give once, few or many, or a class for an expanded clone.

J gene: TRBJ1-4; V gene: TRBV27; D gene: TRBD1; clone size: .; CDR3 DNA: TGTGCCAGCAGTCGACAGGGGGAAAATGAAAAACTGTTTTTT; CDR3 protein: CASSRQGENEKLFF
J gene: TRBJ1-3; V gene: TRBV15; D gene: .; clone size: .; CDR3 DNA: TGTGCCACCAGTACTGGAAACACCATATATTTT; CDR3 protein: CATSTGNTIYF
J gene: TRBJ1-2; V gene: TRBV6-5; D gene: TRBD1; clone size: .; CDR3 DNA: TGTGCCAGCAGTCCGACAGGGGGCGAAGGCTATGGCTACACCTTC; CDR3 protein: CASSPTGGEGYGYTF
J gene: TRBJ2-3; V gene: TRBV4-1; D gene: TRBD2; clone size: once; CDR3 DNA: TGCGCCAGCAGCCAAGAGAAGGGACTAGGCACAGATACGCAGTATTTT; CDR3 protein: CASSQEKGLGTDTQYF
J gene: TRBJ1-1; V gene: TRBV30; D gene: .; clone size: once; CDR3 DNA: TGTGCCTGGAGAGAAGGCCCGGGGAACACTGAAGCTTTCTTT; CDR3 protein: CAWREGPGNTEAFF
J gene: TRBJ2-5; V gene: TRBV7-9; D gene: TRBD2; clone size: few; CDR3 DNA: TGTGCCAGCAGCCCTACTAGCGGACAGTACATCATAGAGACCCAGTACTTC; CDR3 protein: CASSPTSGQYIIETQYF
J gene: TRBJ2-7; V gene: TRBV5-5; D gene: TRBD1; clone size: .; CDR3 DNA: TGTGCCAGCAGCCCTTCGGACAGGCCGTCCTACGAGCAGTACTTC; CDR3 protein: CASSPSDRPSYEQYF
J gene: TRBJ2-3; V gene: TRBV5-4; D gene: TRBD2; clone size: .; CDR3 DNA: TGTGCCAGCAGCCCGACTAGCGGAATTACAGATACGCAGTATTTT; CDR3 protein: CASSPTSGITDTQYF
J gene: TRBJ1-3; V gene: TRBV28; D gene: TRBD1; clone size: .; CDR3 DNA: TGTGCCAGCAGCTCACAGACAGGGACTGGAAACACCATATATTTT; CDR3 protein: CASSSQTGTGNTIYF
J gene: TRBJ1-4; V gene: TRBV24-1; D gene: TRBD1; clone size: few; CDR3 DNA: TGTGCCACCAGTGACACGGGACAGGGCAACGAAAAACTGTTTTTT; CDR3 protein: CATSDTGQGNEKLFF
J gene: TRBJ1-2; V gene: TRBV12-5; D gene: TRBD1; clone size: .; CDR3 DNA: TGTGCTAGTGGTGCCGGGACAGGGACCGGCTACACCTTC; CDR3 protein: CASGAGTGTGYTF
J gene: TRBJ2-1; V gene: TRBV15; D gene: .; clone size: .; CDR3 DNA: TGTGCCACCAGCAGGGGGAGCAGTCCTGAGCAGTTCTTC; CDR3 protein: CATSRGSSPEQFF
J gene: TRBJ2-7; V gene: TRBV28; D gene: .; clone size: .; CDR3 DNA: TGTGCCAGCAGTTTAACGGCAGGGATGAACGAGCAGTACTTC; CDR3 protein: CASSLTAGMNEQYF
J gene: TRBJ2-1; V gene: TRBV5-3; D gene: TRBD2; clone size: .; CDR3 DNA: TGTGCCAGAAGCTTGGAACTAGCGGGGTACAATGAGCAGTTCTTC; CDR3 protein: CARSLELAGYNEQFF
J gene: TRBJ2-1; V gene: TRBV4-2; D gene: .; clone size: .; CDR3 DNA: TGTGCCAGCAGCCAAGATGGCTTAATAGAGCAGTTCTTC; CDR3 protein: CASSQDGLIEQFF
J gene: TRBJ1-6; V gene: TRBV27; D gene: .; clone size: .; CDR3 DNA: TGTGCCAGCAGTTTATCTTGGGACTTCTCCTATAATTCACCCCTCCACTTT; CDR3 protein: CASSLSWDFSYNSPLHF
J gene: TRBJ2-1; V gene: TRBV27; D gene: TRBD2; clone size: .; CDR3 DNA: TGTGCCAGCAGTTTCCGGACTAGCGGGCCACTCCCTCCTTACAATGAGCAGTTCTTC; CDR3 protein: CASSFRTSGPLPPYNEQFF
J gene: TRBJ2-3; V gene: TRBV24-1; D gene: TRBD2; clone size: .; CDR3 DNA: TGTGCCACCAGTGATTTCTGGGCTAGCGGAAGCACAGATACGCAGTATTTT; CDR3 protein: CATSDFWASGSTDTQYF
J gene: TRBJ1-2; V gene: TRBV7-2; D gene: .; clone size: .; CDR3 DNA: TGTGCCAGCAGCTTAGTGGTTTCGGGAGGCTACACCTTC; CDR3 protein: CASSLVVSGGYTF
J gene: TRBJ2-1; V gene: TRBV12-3/TRBV12-4; D gene: TRBD2; clone size: once; CDR3 DNA: TGTGCCAGCGGTCAGGGAGGGAATGAGCAGTTCTTC; CDR3 protein: CASGQGGNEQFF
J gene: TRBJ1-1; V gene: TRBV18; D gene: TRBD1; clone size: .; CDR3 DNA: TGTGCCAGCTCGCCCGGGACAGGGGGCCGTGAAGCTTTCTTT; CDR3 protein: CASSPGTGGREAFF
J gene: TRBJ1-1; V gene: TRBV6-5; D gene: .; clone size: few; CDR3 DNA: TGTGCCAGCGGGGGCACTTCCTCCGAAGCTTTCTTT; CDR3 protein: CASGGTSSEAFF
J gene: TRBJ2-1; V gene: TRBV7-9; D gene: .; clone size: .; CDR3 DNA: TGTGCCAGCAGCTCAGACGGCCGGGGGATCTACAATGAGCAGTTCTTC; CDR3 protein: CASSSDGRGIYNEQFF
J gene: TRBJ1-2; V gene: TRBV7-2; D gene: .; clone size: .; CDR3 DNA: TGTGCCAGCAGCTTAGACACAGGGTACTATGGCTACACCTTC; CDR3 protein: CASSLDTGYYGYTF
J gene: TRBJ2-1; V gene: TRBV7-3; D gene: TRBD2; clone size: .; CDR3 DNA: TGTGCCAGCAGTTTAACCCTAGCGGCTTCCTACAATGAGCAGTTCTTC; CDR3 protein: CASSLTLAASYNEQFF
J gene: TRBJ2-3; V gene: TRBV4-1; D gene: TRBD2; clone size: once; CDR3 DNA: TGCGCCAGCAGCCAAACCGCTACTAGCGGGAATGCCCCAGATACGCAGTATTTT; CDR3 protein: CASSQTATSGNAPDTQYF
J gene: TRBJ2-3; V gene: TRBV14; D gene: TRBD2; clone size: .; CDR3 DNA: TGTGCCAGCAGCCATCTGACTAGCGGGGGGCCCTCCGATACGCAGTATTTT; CDR3 protein: CASSHLTSGGPSDTQYF
J gene: TRBJ1-6; V gene: TRBV28; D gene: .; clone size: .; CDR3 DNA: TGTGCCAGCAGTCAACAGGGCGGAAGCTCACCCCTCCACTTT; CDR3 protein: CASSQQGGSSPLHF
J gene: TRBJ2-7; V gene: TRBV19; D gene: TRBD2; clone size: .; CDR3 DNA: TGTGCCAGTAGTACCATGGGACTAGCGGGAGGAGGATACGAGCAGTACTTC; CDR3 protein: CASSTMGLAGGGYEQYF
J gene: TRBJ1-2; V gene: TRBV18; D gene: .; clone size: few; CDR3 DNA: TGTGCCAGCTCAAAATGGCTAACAGAGAGTCAGAGAGACTATGGCTACACCTTC; CDR3 protein: CASSKWLTESQRDYGYTF
J gene: TRBJ2-7; V gene: TRBV11-2; D gene: .; clone size: few; CDR3 DNA: TGTGCCAGCAGCCCCCAGGGATTCTCCTACGAGCAGTACTTC; CDR3 protein: CASSPQGFSYEQYF
J gene: TRBJ2-5; V gene: TRBV6-6; D gene: TRBD2; clone size: once; CDR3 DNA: TGTGCCAGCAGTCAGTCGGGACAGGGGCTAGCGGGAGGGCCTGAGACCCAGTACTTC; CDR3 protein: CASSQSGQGLAGGPETQYF
J gene: TRBJ1-5; V gene: TRBV19; D gene: TRBD1; clone size: .; CDR3 DNA: TGTGCCAGTAAGACAGGGCCTAGAAGCAATCAGCCCCAGCATTTT; CDR3 protein: CASKTGPRSNQPQHF
J gene: TRBJ1-1; V gene: TRBV25-1; D gene: .; clone size: .; CDR3 DNA: TGTGCCAGCAGTGATTACAGGGACACTGAAGCTTTCTTT; CDR3 protein: CASSDYRDTEAFF
J gene: TRBJ2-3; V gene: TRBV3-1/TRBV3-2; D gene: TRBD2; clone size: .; CDR3 DNA: TGTGCCAGCAGCTGGCGACTAGCGGGGGGGGCTAGCACAGATACGCAGTATTTT; CDR3 protein: CASSWRLAGGASTDTQYF
J gene: TRBJ1-2; V gene: TRBV28; D gene: TRBD1; clone size: .; CDR3 DNA: TGTGCCAGCAGTCCTGACAGGGACCATGTTGGCTACACCTTC; CDR3 protein: CASSPDRDHVGYTF
J gene: TRBJ1-2; V gene: TRBV6-5; D gene: TRBD1; clone size: .; CDR3 DNA: TGTGCCAGCAGCCGGACAGGAGCTAACTATGGCTACACCTTC; CDR3 protein: CASSRTGANYGYTF
J gene: TRBJ2-2; V gene: TRBV3-1/TRBV3-2; D gene: TRBD2; clone size: .; CDR3 DNA: TGTGCCAGCAGCCAACCCGGGACTAGCCTCGCCGGGGAGCTGTTTTTT; CDR3 protein: CASSQPGTSLAGELFF
J gene: TRBJ2-5; V gene: TRBV28; D gene: TRBD1; clone size: many; CDR3 DNA: TGTGCCAGCAGTGAGGGGGTTGGGACAGGGGTTCGGTGGCAAGAGACCCAGTACTTC; CDR3 protein: CASSEGVGTGVRWQETQYF
J gene: TRBJ2-1; V gene: TRBV27; D gene: .; clone size: .; CDR3 DNA: TGTGCCAGCAGTTTAGTGAGGGTCTCCTACAATGAGCAGTTCTTC; CDR3 protein: CASSLVRVSYNEQFF
J gene: TRBJ2-7; V gene: TRBV27; D gene: .; clone size: .; CDR3 DNA: TGTGCCAGCAGCAGACAGGATACGCTTCCGAGGCAGTACTTC; CDR3 protein: CASSRQDTLPRQYF
J gene: TRBJ2-3; V gene: TRBV12-3/TRBV12-4; D gene: TRBD1; clone size: .; CDR3 DNA: TGTGCCAGCAGTCTTCGACAGGGCCATACGCAGTATTTT; CDR3 protein: CASSLRQGHTQYF
J gene: TRBJ2-3; V gene: TRBV30; D gene: .; clone size: once; CDR3 DNA: TGTGCCTGGAGTCGGAAGGGGGTAACAGATACGCAGTATTTT; CDR3 protein: CAWSRKGVTDTQYF
J gene: TRBJ2-5; V gene: TRBV27; D gene: .; clone size: .; CDR3 DNA: TGTGCCAGCAGTAGAATCAACCCGGACTTGAGAGGAGAGACCCAGTACTTC; CDR3 protein: CASSRINPDLRGETQYF
J gene: TRBJ2-2; V gene: TRBV13; D gene: .; clone size: .; CDR3 DNA: TGTGCCAGCAGCGGCGGGGGCCCGTGGACCGGGGAGCTGTTTTTT; CDR3 protein: CASSGGGPWTGELFF
J gene: TRBJ2-7; V gene: TRBV7-8; D gene: TRBD1; clone size: .; CDR3 DNA: TGTGCCAGCAGCTTGGGGGACAGTTCCTACGAGCAGTACTTC; CDR3 protein: CASSLGDSSYEQYF
J gene: TRBJ2-7; V gene: TRBV5-4; D gene: .; clone size: .; CDR3 DNA: TGTGCCAGCAGCCCGGGGACAAGGGGAGAGCAGTACTTC; CDR3 protein: CASSPGTRGEQYF
J gene: TRBJ1-3; V gene: TRBV7-8; D gene: TRBD1; clone size: .; CDR3 DNA: TGTGCCAGCAGCACGGGACAGGGAAACACCATATATTTT; CDR3 protein: CASSTGQGNTIYF
J gene: TRBJ2-2; V gene: TRBV5-1; D gene: .; clone size: .; CDR3 DNA: TGCGCCAGCAGCTTGGCTGCCAGGTCACACACCGGGGAGCTGTTTTTT; CDR3 protein: CASSLAARSHTGELFF
J gene: TRBJ2-7; V gene: TRBV6-6; D gene: TRBD1; clone size: .; CDR3 DNA: TGTGCCAGCAGTTACTCCCGGGACAGGGGGCGCGAGCAGTACTTC; CDR3 protein: CASSYSRDRGREQYF